The 26 T cell receptor delta chains in this list originate from one sample, sequenced in a study of gamma-delta T cells after stem cell transplantation. TCRdb re-called clones from the RT-PCR reads via CATT. The sample carries about 2,400 delta-chain clones, roughly 45% recorded once. What was sequenced was gamma-delta T cells. The receptors shown here come from a human donor. It is not recorded whose cells these are; they may come from a transplant donor.

This clone came up a few times. The chain links TRDV2 to TRDJ1; 8 bases fit TRDD3. J lost 0 bases, V lost 3 bases, and 14 bases had no gene match. This CDR3 region has 18 residues. Germline CDR1 is GEAIGNYY and CDR2 is EKD. The CDR3 coding sequence is TGTGCCTGTGACCCTGTACTGGGGGGTGCAAAAGACACCGATAAACTCATCTTT. Amino acids: CACDPVLGGAKDTDKLIF.

The CDR3 DNA reads as TGTGCTCTTGGGGGCAATCCTACTACGGCTCGCTGGGGGATACGTCGAGGGCTCTTCTTT. Translation gives CALGGNPTTARWGIRRGLFF. The chain uses TRDV1 and TRDJ2; TRDD3 matches at 12 bases. With 4 bases clipped from V and 14 bases from J, the junction kept 26 bases outside the gene matches. CDR3 length: 20 residues. Germline V gene lookup returns CDR1 TSWWSYY and CDR2 QGS.

This clone showed up just once. This clone may be a read error of a much larger clone one base away. The rearrangement joins TRDV2 to TRDJ1, with a possible D match to TRDD3 (6 bases). CDR3 size: 19 residues. Germline V gives CDR1 GEAIGNYY, CDR2 EKD. The CDR3 loop reads CACDPVLEDTFRYTDNLIF. CDR3 DNA: TGTGCCTGTGACCCAGTACTGGAGGATACTTTCCGGTACACCGATAACCTCATCTTT.

In its sample, this clone is medium-sized (0.01 to 0.1%). J is TRDJ1 and V is TRDV2, with 8 bases matching TRDD3. Germline CDR1 and CDR2: GEAIGNYY and EKD. V shed 0 bases and J 0 bases; nucleotides not matched to a gene: 17. The CDR3 extends over 20 amino acids. Written as DNA, the CDR3 is TGTGCCTGTGACACCGTAGATCTGGGGGAACGAGACCCGTACACCGATAAACTCATCTTT. Translation gives CACDTVDLGERDPYTDKLIF.

To note about this clone: Possible read error: a much larger clone is one base away. The V and J genes are TRDV2 and TRDJ1; 8 nucleotides agree with TRDD3. Per the germline V gene, CDR1 is GEAIGNYY and CDR2 is EKD. Trimming removed 3 bases from V and 7 bases from J; junction bases left unmatched: 6. CDR3 size: 13 residues. CDR3: CACDPLLGVKLIF. The CDR3 nucleotides read TGTGCCTGTGACCCTTTACTGGGGGTTAAACTCATCTTT.

Comment on this clone: A much larger clone differs from this one at a single base, so this may be a read error. This chain uses TRDV2 with TRDJ1; 7 bases are shared with TRDD3. Trimming removed 0 bases from V and 2 bases from J; junction bases left unmatched: 14. Germline V lookup: CDR1 GEAIGNYY, CDR2 EKD. The CDR3 spans 18 residues. The CDR3 nucleotides are TGTGCCTGTGACACCTTGCGTTTCTTGGTGGATACGACCGATAAACTCATCTTT. Its protein product is CACDTLRFLVDTTDKLIF.

Points on this clone: It differs at one base from a far larger clone, so likely a read error. The sample has other DNA sequences that encode this CDR3 too. The chain links TRDV2 to TRDJ1, with 13 positions matching TRDD3. Losses at the gene ends were 4 bases for V and 8 bases for J; bases not matched to a gene: 9. In germline, CDR1 is GEAIGNYY, CDR2 EKD. The CDR3 is 15 residues long. CDR3 DNA: TGTGCCTGTGATGAACTGGGGGATACGCGCTTAAAACTCATCTTT. Encoded protein: CACDELGDTRLKLIF.

To note about this clone: The same CDR3 is also encoded by other DNA sequences in this sample. This sequence joins TRDV2 and TRDJ1; 12 bases agree with TRDD3. The CDR3 contains 22 residues. The V gene's germline CDR1 is GEAIGNYY and CDR2 EKD. V was pared by 1 base and J by 8 bases, with 28 bases of the junction left unmatched. CDR3 sequence reads: CACDTVTPGGYDPPGAACKLIF. Here the CDR3 DNA reads TGTGCCTGTGACACGGTCACGCCTGGGGGATACGACCCCCCCGGGGCAGCGTGCAAACTCATCTTT.

On this clone itself: The junction and the germline gene differ at one end; a read error may be behind it. The V call is TRDV2, the J call TRDJ3, with 9 bases lining up with TRDD3. Germline V gives CDR1 GEAIGNYY, CDR2 EKD. The CDR3 extends over 21 amino acids. The DNA of the CDR3 is TGTGCCCGTGACACGTCTTGGGGATACGCCCGAAGCTCCTGGGACACCCGACAGATGTTTTTC. Its translation is CARDTSWGYARSSWDTRQMFF.

Note on this clone: The same CDR3 also results from other DNA sequences found in this sample. V and J are TRDV2 and TRDJ1; 9 positions match TRDD3. J lost 0 bases, V lost 3 bases, and 7 bases had no gene match. Per the germline V gene, CDR1 is GEAIGNYY and CDR2 is EKD. CDR3 size: 16 residues. The CDR3, as DNA: TGTGCCTGTGACTCCCTACTGGGGGAGAACACCGATAAACTCATCTTT. Its protein product is CACDSLLGENTDKLIF.

Notes on this clone: A much larger clone sits a single nucleotide away, making a read error possible. The V gene is TRDV2, the J gene TRDJ3; no clear D. The CDR3 totals 19 residues. Trimming pared 0 bases from V and 3 bases from J, leaving 17 bases between. Germline CDR1 is GEAIGNYY and CDR2 is EKD. This CDR3 is CACDTWAGTSFWDTRQMFF. CDR3 DNA sequence: TGTGCCTGTGACACCTGGGCTGGAACAAGCTTCTGGGACACCCGACAGATGTTTTTC.

The chain is built from TRDV2 and TRDJ1; a possible D gene is TRDD3 (5 bases). Trimming cost V 3 bases and J 2 bases, with 30 bases left between them. Germline V gene sequence: CDR1 GEAIGNYY, CDR2 EKD. The CDR3 length is 20 residues. CDR3 DNA: TGTGCCTGTGACGCCGTTCTTACGAGGGGGCCGGGGGTTAATACCGATAAACTCATCTTT. Translated: CACDAVLTRGPGVNTDKLIF.

With regard to this clone: The junction departs from the called germline gene at one end, perhaps through a read error. The J gene is TRDJ1, the V gene TRDV2; 9 bases agree with TRDD3. Germline CDR1 and CDR2: GEAIGNYY and EKD. The CDR3 length is 18 residues. CDR3 amino acids: CACDTFYSGGSEVDKLIF. CDR3 DNA: TGCGCCTGTGACACCTTTTACTCTGGGGGATCGGAGGTCGATAAACTCATCTTT.

The chain is built from TRDV2 and TRDJ3, with D possibly TRDD3 on 6 matching bases. The CDR3 totals 18 residues. Between the trimmed V and J ends, which lost 2 bases and 0 bases, there was a span of 13 bases. The germline V gene has CDR1 GEAIGNYY and CDR2 EKD. The CDR3 coding sequence is TGTGCCTGTGACAGGATACTGGCTAGCTCCTGGGACACCCGACAGATGTTTTTC. Translation gives CACDRILASSWDTRQMFF.

The table lists this clone with a few counts. This chain joins TRDV2 and TRDJ1; 8 bases are a match to TRDD3. V shed 3 bases, J shed 1 base, and the junction held 12 bases outside the gene matches. This CDR3 region has 17 residues. Germline V CDR1 and CDR2: GEAIGNYY, EKD. The CDR3 spells CACDLAGGQGTTDKLIF. The CDR3 nucleotides are TGTGCCTGTGACCTGGCTGGGGGACAGGGGACCACCGATAAACTCATCTTT.

This clone was picked up one time. With a far larger clone one base away, a read error is the likely cause. This sequence joins TRDV2 and TRDJ1; D uncertain. Per germline, CDR1 GEAIGNYY and CDR2 EKD. CDR3 length: 16 residues. V gave up 3 bases and J gave up 3 bases, with 19 bases separating them. This CDR3 is CACDLLTSLSSDKLIF. Here the CDR3 DNA reads TGTGCCTGTGACTTGTTGACCTCTCTCTCCTCCGATAAACTCATCTTT.

By its share, this clone is medium-sized. This sample includes further DNA sequences coding for the same CDR3. The J gene is TRDJ1, the V gene TRDV2, with D unresolved. This CDR3 contains 15 residues. The germline V and J ends were trimmed by 3 bases and 0 bases, with 13 bases remaining between them. Germline CDR1 reads GEAIGNYY; CDR2 reads EKD. The CDR3 DNA is TGTGCCTGTGACGGGCTACTGAAGTACACCGATAAACTCATCTTT. Translated, it gives CACDGLLKYTDKLIF.

V gene TRDV2 combines with J gene TRDJ1, with TRDD3 matching over 7 bases. This CDR3 region has 14 residues. Trimming cost V 3 bases and J 1 base; bases outside gene matches: 4. Germline V gene sequence: CDR1 GEAIGNYY, CDR2 EKD. The CDR3 nucleotides read TGTGCCTGTGACCTCTGGGGGTCCACCGATAAACTCATCTTT. It codes for CACDLWGSTDKLIF.

This clone came up a few times. This may arise from a read error, as a much more abundant clone is one base away. This chain uses TRDV2 with TRDJ3, with 9 nucleotides matching TRDD3. The J segment lost 3 bases and the V segment lost 3 bases, leaving 5 bases of the junction unmatched. Germline lookup yields CDR1 GEAIGNYY and CDR2 EKD. This CDR3 contains 17 residues. CDR3 in amino acids: CACDSTGGGWDTRQMFF. The DNA for the CDR3 is TGTGCCTGTGACTCCACTGGGGGAGGCTGGGACACCCGACAGATGTTTTTC.

This clone has just one count. The chain carries TRDV2 and TRDJ1, with TRDD3 matching over 7 bases. CDR1 and CDR2 (germline): GEAIGNYY, EKD. V lost 1 base to trimming and J lost 2 bases; unmatched junction nucleotides: 15. The CDR3 contains 18 residues. The DNA of the CDR3 is TGTGCCTGTGACACTCATCTACGGCTGGGGGTGTTAACCGATAAACTCATCTTT. It translates to CACDTHLRLGVLTDKLIF.

Regarding this clone: One junction end disagrees with the germline gene, perhaps due to a read error. This chain links TRDV2 with TRDJ1; 11 bases are shared with TRDD3. This CDR3 is 21 amino acids long. Germline V lookup: CDR1 GEAIGNYY, CDR2 EKD. CDR3 DNA: TGTGCCTGTGACAGCGTGGTGGGGGATACGCGTAACTATGCTGTTACCGCTAAACTCATCTTT. Encoded protein: CACDSVVGDTRNYAVTAKLIF.

This chain joins TRDV2 and TRDJ1; the match to TRDD3 covers 13 bases. The trim removed 5 bases at V and 1 base at J, leaving 6 bases unmatched. There are 16 residues in the CDR3. The V gene's germline CDR1 is GEAIGNYY and CDR2 EKD. This CDR3 is CACGQLGDTLTDKLIF. In DNA form, the CDR3 reads TGTGCCTGTGGACAACTGGGGGATACGCTCACCGATAAACTCATCTTT.

This clone ranks as large. V is TRDV2 and J is TRDJ1, with D unresolved. CDR3 size: 14 residues. V was trimmed by 3 bases and J by 5 bases, leaving 15 bases between them. Germline V lookup: CDR1 GEAIGNYY, CDR2 EKD. In DNA, the CDR3 is TGTGCCTGTGACCCCGTAAACTCGGGGGATAAACTCATCTTT. Amino acids: CACDPVNSGDKLIF.

Concerning this clone: One junction end disagrees with the germline gene, perhaps due to a read error. The chain recombines TRDV2 with TRDJ1; 9 positions agree with TRDD3. The CDR3 runs to 14 residues. Germline CDR1 and CDR2: GEAIGNYY and EKD. CDR3 sequence reads: CACDRWGITDKLTF. DNA of the CDR3: TGTGCCTGTGACAGGTGGGGGATAACCGATAAGCTCACCTTT.

By sample share, this clone is large. The CDR3 DNA reads as TGTGCCTGTGACAACGTACTGGCCACCTACACCGATAAACTCATCTTT. This encodes CACDNVLATYTDKLIF. The chain employs TRDV2 and TRDJ1; D is perhaps TRDD3 (5 bases). Trimming cost V 2 bases and J 0 bases, with 15 bases left between them. The CDR3 has 16 amino acids. Germline assignment: CDR1 GEAIGNYY and CDR2 EKD.

For this clone: This may arise from a read error, as a much more abundant clone is one base away. The V gene is TRDV2, the J gene TRDJ1, with TRDD3 identical over 13 bases. This CDR3 has 18 amino acids. Germline CDR1 and CDR2: GEAIGNYY and EKD. The CDR3 loop reads CACDYLTGGYEKADKHIF. Written as DNA, the CDR3 is TGTGCCTGTGACTACCTTACTGGGGGATACGAGAAGGCCGATAAACACATCTTT.